This TCR beta chain was observed in a study of T cell changes during pregnancy in multiple sclerosis. The method was immunoSEQ multiplex PCR; TCRdb's version includes in-frame clones alone and lacks a portion of them. Of roughly 90,000 clones listed, 90% to 95% were seen once; the top ten hold around 4.1%. The V end was cut by 4 bases, the J end by 4 bases, with 10 bases between. CDR1 is MGHDK, CDR2 SYGVNS, per germline. The CDR3 runs to 13 residues. The starting material was peripheral blood, obtained in the first trimester of pregnancy. The origin of this receptor is a female donor with multiple sclerosis, enrolled in a pregnancy study. V is TRBV25-1 and J is TRBJ1-2; D gene ambiguous. CDR3 DNA sequence: TGTGCCAGCAGTGTACACACCAGCTATGGCTACACCTTC. Translation gives CASSVHTSYGYTF.